This entry lists 32 T cell receptor beta chains sequenced from one sample in a study of blood T cell repertoires in COVID-19. Repertoires were generated with immunoSEQ multiplex PCR, while TCRdb's copy carries only in-frame clones and drops some. The table includes a few hundred thousand clones, roughly four fifths detected once. Sequenced material: peripheral blood. The source of these receptors is a man aged 25 to 40 who had recovered from COVID-19.

This clone was picked up one time. The rearrangement uses TRBV27 and TRBJ1-6; D unclear. Germline V gene sequence: CDR1 MNHEY, CDR2 SMNVEV (reference sequence). V lost 2 bases and J 6 bases, leaving 5 bases between the germline ends. The CDR3 is made up of 13 amino acids. The CDR3 region is CASSLEFNSPLHF. CDR3 sequence (DNA): TGTGCCAGCAGTTTAGAGTTTAATTCACCCCTCCACTTT.

V gene TRBV28 combines with J gene TRBJ1-2; 11 nucleotides line up with TRBD1. V gave up 5 bases and J gave up 3 bases; unmatched junction bases: 14. Germline-derived CDR1 and CDR2 are MDHEN and SYDVKM. CDR3 length: 18 amino acids. The CDR3 sequence is CASSGRDRGLSSDYGYTF. In DNA form, the CDR3 reads TGTGCCAGCAGTGGCCGGGACAGGGGGTTATCTAGTGACTATGGCTACACCTTC.

The chain combines TRBV2 with TRBJ2-2; the match to TRBD1 covers 10 bases. The trim removed 11 bases at V and 3 bases at J, leaving 6 bases unmatched. Germline assignment: CDR1 SNHLY and CDR2 FYNNEI. The length of the CDR3 is 14 residues. The CDR3 sequence is CAGGQGLDTGELFF. CDR3 DNA: TGTGCCGGGGGACAGGGGTTAGACACCGGGGAGCTGTTTTTT.

The gene calls are TRBV5-8 and TRBJ1-1, with TRBD1 matching 9 bases. The CDR3 runs 18 residues. The trim removed 1 base at V and 10 bases at J, leaving 20 bases unmatched. The V gene's germline CDR1 is SGHTS and CDR2 YDEGEE. Here the CDR3 DNA reads TGTGCCAGCAGCTTGATTGTCCCGGGACAGGGATCCCCGTTTCGAGCTTTCTTT. Residues: CASSLIVPGQGSPFRAFF.

About this clone itself: The same CDR3 arises from other DNA sequences in this sample as well. The chain carries TRBV6-1 and TRBJ1-6, with 8 bases identical to TRBD1. V shed 1 base, J shed 6 bases, and the junction held 5 bases outside the gene matches. Germline loops: CDR1 MNHNS, CDR2 SASEGT. The CDR3 has 16 residues. The CDR3 nucleotides read TGTGCCAGCAGTGAAGGACGGGACAGGAGTAATTCACCCCTCCACTTT. This codes for CASSEGRDRSNSPLHF.

The gene calls are TRBV7-8 and TRBJ1-4, with TRBD1 identical over 9 bases. The CDR3 sequence is 13 residues long. V lost 6 bases to trimming and J lost 8 bases; unmatched junction nucleotides: 4. Germline lookup yields CDR1 SGHVS and CDR2 FQNEAQ. DNA of the CDR3: TGTGCCAGCAGAGGGACAGGGATCGAAAAACTGTTTTTT. Translation: CASRGTGIEKLFF.

V is TRBV7-6 and J is TRBJ2-7; D might be TRBD2 (5 bases). The CDR3 is 13 amino acids. Germline V CDR1 and CDR2: SGHVS, FNYEAQ. V lost 5 bases, J lost 6 bases, and 14 bases lay in between. The CDR3 DNA follows: TGTGCCAGCAGCCGAAGGACTTCGACCGAGCAGTACTTC. This translates into CASSRRTSTEQYF. The full variable domain, in which reference TRBV7-6 and TRBJ2-7 provide the parts outside the CDR3, is GAGVSQSPRYKVTKRGQDVALRCDPISGHVSLYWYRQALGQGPEFLTYFNYEAQQDKSGLPNDRFSAERPEGSISTLTIQRTEQRDSAMYRCASSRRTSTEQYFGPGTRLTVT.

This chain joins TRBV2 and TRBJ2-7, with 7 bases identical to TRBD2. Germline V gene lookup returns CDR1 SNHLY and CDR2 FYNNEI. The J segment lost 3 bases and the V segment lost 2 bases, leaving 7 bases of the junction unmatched. This CDR3 comprises 15 residues. Written as DNA, the CDR3 is TGTGCCAGCAGTGAACAGGGCGGGGGAATCTACGAGCAGTACTTC. Encoded protein: CASSEQGGGIYEQYF.

The chain uses TRBV5-6 and TRBJ1-2, with TRBD1 as a possible D gene (6 bases). Germline-derived CDR1 and CDR2 are SGHDT and YYEEEE. The CDR3 consists of 13 residues. V lost 2 bases to trimming and J lost 7 bases, with 12 bases between them. Written as DNA, the CDR3 is TGTGCCAGCAGCTTCGGACAGCCGAGTGGCTACACCTTC. Amino acid sequence: CASSFGQPSGYTF.

About this clone itself: This sample also contains other DNA sequences that code for the same CDR3. The rearrangement joins TRBV13 to TRBJ2-7; 7 nucleotides match TRBD1. J gave up 0 bases and V 1 base, and 3 bases lay outside the gene matches. The germline V gene has CDR1 PRHDT and CDR2 FYEKMQ (reference sequence). The CDR3 loop spans 15 amino acids. The CDR3 DNA is TGTGCCAGCAGCTTAGTACGGGACAGCTCCTACGAGCAGTACTTC. This sequence encodes CASSLVRDSSYEQYF.

The chain recombines TRBV2 with TRBJ2-5, with 7 bases identical to TRBD2. This CDR3 contains 15 residues. Germline V gene sequence: CDR1 SNHLY, CDR2 FYNNEI. V lost 0 bases to trimming and J lost 2 bases; unmatched junction nucleotides: 3. Here the CDR3 reads CASSEAGLPQETQYF. The CDR3 bases are TGTGCCAGCAGTGAAGCGGGACTACCGCAAGAGACCCAGTACTTC. Full variable domain (outside the CDR3, taken from reference TRBV2 and TRBJ2-5): EPEVTQTPSHQVTQMGQEVILRCVPISNHLYFYWYRQILGQKVEFLVSFYNNEISEKSEIFDDQFSVERPDGSNFTLKIRSTKLEDSAMYFCASSEAGLPQETQYFGPGTRLLVL.

The chain employs TRBV7-9 and TRBJ2-7; possibly TRBD2 for D (6 bases). This CDR3 has 16 residues. Trimming removed 4 bases from V and 0 bases from J, with 16 bases in between. CDR1 and CDR2 (germline): SEHNR, FQNEAQ (reference sequence). The CDR3 DNA sequence: TGTGCCAGCAGCTCCCGGGTGGGAGGAGACTCCTACGAGCAGTACTTC. Amino acids: CASSSRVGGDSYEQYF.

Comment on this clone: Other nucleotide sequences from this sample produce the same CDR3. The V gene is TRBV3-1 (or the pseudogene TRBV3-2), the J gene TRBJ1-1; the D gene is possibly TRBD1 (6 bases). The V end lost 2 bases, the J end lost 9 bases, and 16 bases lay between the germline ends. The CDR3 length is 14 residues. CDR1 LGHDT and CDR2 YNNKEL come from the germline V gene (reference sequence). The CDR3 DNA sequence: TGTGCCAGCAGCCAATCTGGGGGGGCCACCCAAGCTTTCTTT. Amino acids: CASSQSGGATQAFF.

The chain couples TRBV3-1 (or the pseudogene TRBV3-2) to TRBJ2-2; D is possibly TRBD2 (6 bases). Germline V gene sequence: CDR1 LGHDT, CDR2 YNNKEL (reference sequence). Trimming took 4 bases from V and 5 from J, leaving 11 bases between them. CDR3 size: 14 residues. The CDR3 bases are TGTGCCAGCAGCCCACCCGGGGGAACCGGGGAGCTGTTTTTT. Protein sequence: CASSPPGGTGELFF.

V and J are TRBV3-1 (or the pseudogene TRBV3-2) and TRBJ2-7, with D possibly being TRBD2 (5 bases). CDR1 and CDR2 (germline): LGHDT, YNNKEL (reference sequence). The CDR3 sequence is 14 residues long. The V and J ends lost 4 bases and 7 bases respectively, with 17 bases between them. This chain's CDR3 is CASSPDRGSGEQYF. In nucleotides, the CDR3 is TGTGCCAGCAGCCCCGATCGTGGGTCGGGGGAGCAGTACTTC.

The chain uses TRBV24-1 and TRBJ1-2; 8 positions agree with TRBD1. V lost 3 bases to trimming and J lost 3 bases; unmatched junction nucleotides: 11. CDR1 is KGHDR, CDR2 SFDVKD, per germline. This CDR3 region has 17 residues. The CDR3 sequence is CATSDGGGQGPYYGYTF. CDR3 in DNA: TGTGCCACCAGTGATGGGGGCGGACAGGGACCTTACTATGGCTACACCTTC.

J is TRBJ1-5 and V is TRBV19; possibly TRBD1 for D (5 bases). This CDR3 contains 14 residues. CDR1 is LNHDA and CDR2 is SQIVND in the germline V gene (reference sequence). The ends were cut back, 6 bases at V and 0 bases at J, with 9 bases in the middle. The DNA of the CDR3 is TGTGCCAGTAGATTCAGGGATAGCAATCAGCCCCAGCATTTT. This gives the protein CASRFRDSNQPQHF.

The chain employs TRBV18 and TRBJ1-1, with a possible D match to TRBD1 (6 bases). The CDR3 is 14 residues long. Between the trimmed V and J ends, which lost 3 bases and 1 base, there was a span of 9 bases. CDR1 KGHSH and CDR2 LQKENI come from the germline V gene. The CDR3 spells CASSPTTGNTEAFF. CDR3 in DNA: TGTGCCAGCTCACCGACGACAGGGAACACTGAAGCTTTCTTT.

The gene calls are TRBV11-2 and TRBJ2-1; TRBD1 matches 7 bases. Germline CDR1 reads SGHAT; CDR2 reads FQNNGV. V lost 4 bases and J lost 13; bases outside the gene matches: 13. The CDR3 contains 14 residues. CDR3 protein: CASSSTGFYSRQFF. CDR3 in DNA: TGTGCCAGCAGCTCGACAGGGTTTTATTCCCGACAGTTCTTC.

The chain combines TRBV6-5 with TRBJ2-7; D might be TRBD1 (5 bases). The CDR3 runs to 15 residues. CDR1 MNHEY and CDR2 SVGAGI come from the germline V gene. V dropped 7 bases and J dropped 0 bases, with 16 bases sitting between them. The CDR3 DNA reads as TGTGCCAGCAATAAGGTGCAGGGCAGCTCCTACGAGCAGTACTTC. This gives the protein CASNKVQGSSYEQYF.

A word on this clone: Other DNA sequences within the sample encode an identical CDR3. V is TRBV28 and J is TRBJ1-6; 9 bases are a match to TRBD1. The germline V gene encodes CDR1 MDHEN and CDR2 SYDVKM. After removal of 6 bases from V and 7 bases from J, the junction contained 4 bases not matched to a gene. The CDR3 covers 14 residues. The CDR3, as DNA: TGTGCCAGCAGCTCCGGACAGGGGAATTCACCCCTCCACTTT. Residues: CASSSGQGNSPLHF.

The chain links TRBV15 to TRBJ1-4, with unresolved D. The germline V gene encodes CDR1 LNHNV and CDR2 YYDKDF (reference sequence). CDR3 length: 15 amino acids. Trimming removed 0 bases from V and 7 bases from J, with 12 bases in between. CDR3 nucleotide sequence: TGTGCCACCAGCAGAGATAGGGTAGGAGGTGAAAAACTGTTTTTT. It specifies CATSRDRVGGEKLFF.

The rearrangement links TRBV29-1 to TRBJ2-5; 8 nucleotides line up with TRBD2. Germline trimming cut 4 bases from V and 1 base from J; bases unmatched to any gene: 5. The CDR3 extends over 14 amino acids. The germline gives CDR1 SQVTM, CDR2 ANQGSEA. In DNA, the CDR3 is TGCAGCGTTGCGGGGGGGCCTTTCCAAGAGACCCAGTACTTC. It yields the protein CSVAGGPFQETQYF. The variable domain in full, with the rest retrieved from reference TRBV29-1 and TRBJ2-5, is SAVISQKPSRDICQRGTSLTIQCQVDSQVTMMFWYRQQPGQSLTLIATANQGSEATYESGFVIDKFPISRPNLTFSTLTVSNMSPEDSSIYLCSVAGGPFQETQYFGPGTRLLVL.

The chain's CDR3 is CASSFQGTDTQYF. CDR3 DNA sequence: TGTGCCAGCAGCTTCCAGGGCACAGATACGCAGTATTTT. The chain uses TRBV5-6 and TRBJ2-3; no clear D. CDR3 size: 13 residues. V was clipped by 2 bases and J by 1 base, with 5 bases between them. Germline lookup yields CDR1 SGHDT and CDR2 YYEEEE.

The chain uses TRBV12-3 or TRBV12-4 and TRBJ1-6, with D tentatively TRBD1 (5 bases). The V and J ends lost 6 bases and 10 bases respectively, with 10 bases between them. The CDR3 has 12 amino acids. CDR3 in amino acids: CASSPGMSPLHF. CDR3 in DNA: TGTGCCAGCAGCCCAGGGATGTCACCCCTCCACTTT.

This sequence joins TRBV19 and TRBJ1-2; 8 bases agree with TRBD1. This CDR3 is built from 15 residues. Germline V gives CDR1 LNHDA, CDR2 SQIVND (reference sequence). Unmatched junction bases numbered 10, after V lost 3 bases and J lost 7 bases. This chain's CDR3 is CASSIHSGGAAGYTF. In nucleotides, the CDR3 is TGTGCCAGTAGTATCCACTCAGGGGGCGCGGCTGGCTACACCTTC.

The genes are TRBV4-1 and TRBJ2-5; D gene ambiguous. In germline, CDR1 is MGHRA, CDR2 YSYEKL. Trimming left V 0 bases short and J 1 base short, with 12 bases between. This CDR3 has 16 amino acids. The CDR3 loop reads CASSQDIPRLQETQYF. The CDR3 nucleotides read TGCGCCAGCAGCCAAGATATACCGCGTCTCCAAGAGACCCAGTACTTC.

This chain connects TRBV5-1 to TRBJ2-1; TRBD2 matches 7 bases. After removal of 0 bases from V and 6 bases from J, the junction contained 6 bases not matched to a gene. The germline V gene has CDR1 SGHRS and CDR2 YFSETQ. This CDR3 has 15 amino acids. CDR3 residues: CASSLAGTIFNEQFF. The CDR3 DNA sequence: TGCGCCAGCAGCTTGGCCGGGACTATTTTCAATGAGCAGTTCTTC.

The count of this clone is one. The chain uses TRBV7-2 and TRBJ2-3; 8 bases agree with TRBD2. J lost 6 bases, V lost 7 bases, and 12 bases had no gene match. The CDR3 has 15 residues. Germline values: CDR1 SGHTA, CDR2 FQGNSA. The CDR3 coding sequence is TGTGCCAGCACCCAACCAGCGGGGGAGGGTGATACGCAGTATTTT. Protein: CASTQPAGEGDTQYF.

The table lists this clone with a count of one. The chain uses TRBV19 and TRBJ1-2, with a possible D match to TRBD1 (6 bases). The CDR3 consists of 15 residues. Per the germline V gene, CDR1 is LNHDA and CDR2 is SQIVND (reference sequence). V was pared by 0 bases and J by 3 bases, with 11 bases between. CDR3 sequence (DNA): TGTGCCAGTAGTATAGAAGCCGGGACATACTATGGCTACACCTTC. Translating gives CASSIEAGTYYGYTF.

The CDR3 reads CASSWEGLNTEAFF. Here the CDR3 DNA reads TGTGCCAGCAGCTGGGAGGGGCTGAACACTGAAGCTTTCTTT. The J gene is TRBJ1-1, the V gene TRBV7-8; perhaps TRBD1 as D (5 bases). Trimming pared 4 bases from V and 0 bases from J, leaving 9 bases between. The germline CDR1 and CDR2 sequences are SGHVS and FQNEAQ. The CDR3 loop spans 14 amino acids.

V usage is TRBV12-5 and J usage is TRBJ1-1; D remains unclear. Germline V gives CDR1 LGHNT, CDR2 FRNRAP. The CDR3 is 16 amino acids. V lost 2 bases and J lost 3, with 16 bases in between. The CDR3 nucleotides are TGTGCTAGTGGTTTGTCCTCGACGGGAGTGGACACTGAAGCTTTCTTT. Translated, it gives CASGLSSTGVDTEAFF.